This is a list of T cell receptor beta chains from one sample in a study of shared clonotypes between healthy human individuals. The table came from immunoSEQ multiplex PCR; TCRdb's copy has only in-frame clones and leaves some out. In the table there are 2 million to 2.5 million clones, almost 96% of which are singletons. The sequenced material came from naive CD4+ T cells sorted from blood. The receptors come from a man between 18 and 35 years old in good health. The CDR3 runs from the conserved cysteine through the conserved F or W. The order of the fields is clone size, J gene, D gene, V gene, CDR3 DNA, CDR3 protein. A D gene is named only where the DNA matches it firmly. Only some rows state a clone size, as once, few, many or a class for expanded clones.

. | TRBJ1-3 | TRBD1 | TRBV28 | TGTGCCAGCAGTTTACCACAGGGGGCCACTCCTTCTGGAAACACCATATATTTT | CASSLPQGATPSGNTIYF
. | TRBJ2-2 | . | TRBV15 | TGTGCCACCAGCAGGGAAATGGAAGGCACCGGGGAGCTGTTTTTT | CATSREMEGTGELFF
. | TRBJ2-7 | TRBD2 | TRBV4-1 | TGCGCCAGCAGCCAAGAGGAGAGCGGGACGAGACCCTACGAGCAGTACTTC | CASSQEESGTRPYEQYF
. | TRBJ2-1 | TRBD2 | TRBV7-9 | TGTGCCAGCAGCTTAGGGCTAGCGGGTAACGAGCAGTTCTTC | CASSLGLAGNEQFF
. | TRBJ1-1 | . | TRBV30 | TGTGCCTGGAGTCTTGGGTACACTGAAGCTTTCTTT | CAWSLGYTEAFF
once | TRBJ1-1 | . | TRBV9 | TGTGCCAGCAGCGTAGTCTCGGGACCGACGGCTGAAGCTTTCTTT | CASSVVSGPTAEAFF
. | TRBJ1-1 | . | TRBV6-1 | TGTGCCGCAGGAAGCGGGACTGAAGCTTTCTTT | CAAGSGTEAFF
. | TRBJ2-7 | . | TRBV25-1 | TGTGCCAGCAGTCCACGGACAGCCCCCTACGAGCAGTACTTC | CASSPRTAPYEQYF
once | TRBJ2-3 | . | TRBV5-4 | TGTGCCAGCAGTCATAAAGGGCCAAGCACAGATACGCAGTATTTT | CASSHKGPSTDTQYF
. | TRBJ1-1 | TRBD1 | TRBV27 | TGTGCCAGCAGTTTGCGAGACAGGGGAACTGAAGCTTTCTTT | CASSLRDRGTEAFF
. | TRBJ1-5 | . | TRBV28 | TGTGCCAGCAGTTTACGCCCTCATAATAGCAATCAGCCCCAGCATTTT | CASSLRPHNSNQPQHF
. | TRBJ2-1 | . | TRBV5-1 | TGCGCCAGCAGCTTGCAAGTGGGAGCAAGCTCCTACAATGAGCAGTTCTTC | CASSLQVGASSYNEQFF
. | TRBJ1-2 | . | TRBV30 | TGTGCCTGGAGTGGGGGACACGAGGTGGGCTACACCTTC | CAWSGGHEVGYTF
once | TRBJ2-2 | . | TRBV9 | TGTGCCAGCAGCGTAGATTCGTCGAACACCGGGGAGCTGTTTTTT | CASSVDSSNTGELFF
. | TRBJ2-3 | TRBD2 | TRBV5-8 | TGTGCCAGCAGCTTTAGGCTAGCGGGCACAGATACGCAGTATTTT | CASSFRLAGTDTQYF
. | TRBJ2-5 | . | TRBV7-2 | TGTGCCAGCAGCTTAGAGGGGTGGGAGACCCAGTACTTC | CASSLEGWETQYF
. | TRBJ2-1 | . | TRBV4-2 | TGTGCCAGCAGCCAAGATCTCGCGGGAAGCTCCTACAATGAGCAGTTCTTC | CASSQDLAGSSYNEQFF
. | TRBJ2-3 | TRBD2 | TRBV4-1 | TGCGCCAGCAGCCAGGGCCGGGAGGCCTGGACAGATACGCAGTATTTT | CASSQGREAWTDTQYF